The present TCR beta chain was sequenced within a study of T cells after yellow fever vaccination (dated by TCRdb to the late 2010s). Some background on the complete study: The SMART-Seq v4 Ultra Low Input RNA kit was used to prepare libraries from fractions with low cell numbers. To follow T-cell clones before and after primary and booster YFV17D yellow fever vaccination, bulk TCR alpha and beta repertoires were sequenced over time. Two healthy male donors made up the cohort, one aged 18 to 29 years and the other aged 30 to 39 years. Bulk PBMC replicates and cell subsets were isolated from blood drawn at multiple timepoints before and after both primary and secondary immunization.

V loses 3 bases of germline sequence and J loses 0 bases, and the interval between the two ends is 15 bases. Spanning cysteine to phenylalanine, the CDR3 consists of 17 amino acids. Only CDR3 DNA remains: 51 bases, in frame from the first base. The germline V gene (reference sequence) supplies CDR1 LNHDA and CDR2 SQIVND. Overall study outcomes, separate from this receptor: Because the study included only a couple of donors, the extent to which the findings can be generalized is limited. A small fraction of clonotypes showed up in both the CD4 and CD8 compartments, probably as a result of convergent recombination. Because abundant contaminating clonotypes from the bulk population could be contained in FACS-sorted repertoires, computational filtering was required. After the booster, most of the clones that had expanded following primary vaccination were detected again (around 95% of CD4 and 80% to 90% of CD8), which suggests that memory was broadly maintained. Compared with the primary T-cell response, the secondary T-cell response was weaker but faster, peaking on day 5 rather than day 15.

About this clonotype itself: What this receptor recognizes is not known. No base-level quality is on record; no much larger clone is a single base apart.

TCR cDNA was made using 5'RACE template switching, a step that added a universal primer site and unique molecular identifiers. Priming for cDNA synthesis came from both the TCR alpha and TCR beta constant segments. Libraries were amplified in two PCR steps, with sample barcodes and sequencing adapters added in the second step. Libraries were sequenced on Illumina HiSeq 2500 (2x100 bp) or NovaSeq (2x150 bp). For the original study's pipeline: MIGEC was used to demultiplex reads and collapse the reads into UMI consensus sequences, and MiXCR was used for V(D)J alignment. Vaccine-responding clonotypes were defined with edgeR using replicate PBMC samples, requiring FDR below 0.01 and a log2 fold change above 5 up to day 15. Bulk clonotypes were assigned CD4 or CD8 identity according to which sequenced CD4 or CD8 repertoire held them at higher abundance. Using fastp at Q25 and MiXCR, TCRdb reprocessed the public reads and kept productive beta chains. Rows with one shared CDR3 protein collapse into an entry with the most common genes and DNA. TCRdb's processing, not the authors', yielded these V and J calls. Counted in this sample were 500,000 to 650,000 distinct CDR3 sequences; about a sixth of them appeared once. The ten most abundant clones make up roughly 17% of the sample.

Explained via the paper, the treatment or condition label denotes: live attenuated yellow fever vaccine strain. At each blood-draw timepoint, two biological replicates of bulk PBMCs were collected. PBMCs were isolated from peripheral blood using a standard Ficoll-Paque protocol. TriZol was used to extract RNA from bulk PBMCs, from CD4 and CD8 fractions, and from dextramer-positive and dextramer-negative fractions. The sequence derives from a man younger than 35 who received the YFV17D yellow fever vaccine. This sequence uses TRBV19 and TRBJ1-5, and perhaps TRBD1 as D gene, on 5 matching bases. This specimen consisted of PBMCs, obtained 4 to 5 days after the first yellow fever vaccination. The CDR3 protein: CASSITSGTDSNQPQHF. The DNA sequence is as follows: TGTGCCAGTAGTATCACTTCAGGGACCGATAGCAATCAGCCCCAGCATTTT.